One T cell receptor (beta chain) is described in this entry. Authors' processing steps: Quantification of nucleated cells was approximated via reference gene primer amplification. Produced via immunoSEQ multiplex PCR; TCRdb's table is partial and in-frame only. D and trimming were read from the DNA, whereas the V and J calls and clone size are those reported in that table. The top ten hold 3.5% to 4.5% of the sample, which has about 170,000 clones, 87% seen once. The CDR3 sequence is 14 residues long. The V end was cut by 5 bases, the J end by 5 bases, with 13 bases between. Germline CDR1 SEHNR, CDR2 FQNEAQ (reference sequence). The data were obtained in a study of blood T cell repertoires in COVID-19. Study context: COVID-19 samples, acute and convalescent, were from the United States, Italy and Spain. Nucleic acid was either cDNA or gDNA, and it came from T cells, B-cell-depleted T cells, or PBMCs.

The chain joins TRBV7-9 to TRBJ2-4; D not certain. This sequence was found in a man in his late teens or twenties with active or convalescent COVID-19. Specimen: peripheral blood. CDR3 in DNA: TGTGCCAGCAGCCCGTCTACGGTGGAAAACATTCAGTACTTC. It translates to CASSPSTVENIQYF.